Reported below is one T cell receptor beta chain. What it binds is unknown. These data are taken from a study of OX40 agonist ivuxolimab in advanced cancers. Background on the study: The mean age was approximately 56 years, ranging from about 23 to 79, with around four fifths of participants male. Findings and caveats of the study: Clonal expansion from baseline to week 6 occurred in both CD4+ and CD8+ T cells. Compared with others, partial responders at 0.1-3.0 mg/kg displayed clonal expansion among the lowest.

V lost 0 bases to trimming and J lost 1 base, with 10 bases between them. The germline V gene has CDR1 SGHAT and CDR2 FQNNGV. The CDR3 is made up of 15 amino acids. Method: immunoSEQ multiplex PCR; TCRdb's copy keeps in-frame clones and lacks some. The sample contains around 74,000 clones, 80% to 90% of which appear only once. The V and J genes are TRBV11-2 and TRBJ2-7; D possibly corresponds to TRBD2 (6 bases). This TCR was sampled from an adult with an advanced solid tumor such as melanoma, head and neck, liver or kidney cancer. The sample consisted of CD4+ or CD8+ T cells sorted from blood, taken in a trial of the OX40 agonist ivuxolimab. Here the CDR3 reads CASSLEGRGSYEQYF. The CDR3 nucleotides read TGTGCCAGCAGCTTAGAGGGGCGGGGTTCCTACGAGCAGTACTTC.